A selection of T cell receptor beta chains follows, all from one sample in a study of T cell responses to AZD1222 COVID-19 vaccine. The protocol was immunoSEQ multiplex PCR, while the TCRdb copy is restricted to in-frame clones and leaves out a portion. Altogether approximately 150,000 clones are present, roughly 92% being singletons, with the ten largest covering approximately 2.3%. The source material was peripheral blood, sampled on day 0 of AZD1222 vaccination. All receptors come from an adult in good health. Each CDR3 is given with its conserved first and last residue. D genes are given only for firm matches. For some rows the clone size is stated as once, few or many, or as a class when expanded; others skip it.

cdr3_aa: CASSTTGGTEAFF
cdr3_nt: TGTGCCAGCAGCACGACAGGGGGAACTGAAGCTTTCTTT
d_call: TRBD1
clone_size: NA
j_call: TRBJ1-1
v_call: TRBV14

cdr3_aa: CASSLGAGNGQETQYF
cdr3_nt: TGTGCCAGTAGCCTTGGAGCAGGGAATGGCCAAGAGACCCAGTACTTC
d_call: NA
clone_size: NA
j_call: TRBJ2-5
v_call: TRBV19

cdr3_aa: CASSPRDRGVADTQYF
cdr3_nt: TGTGCCAGCTCACCGCGGGACAGAGGGGTCGCAGATACGCAGTATTTT
d_call: NA
clone_size: NA
j_call: TRBJ2-3
v_call: TRBV18

cdr3_aa: CASSLSGIGQPQHF
cdr3_nt: TGTGCCAGCAGTTTGTCCGGGATCGGGCAGCCCCAGCATTTT
d_call: NA
clone_size: NA
j_call: TRBJ1-5
v_call: TRBV28

cdr3_aa: CASSMTGDGEQYF
cdr3_nt: TGTGCCAGTAGTATGACAGGGGATGGGGAGCAGTACTTC
d_call: TRBD1
clone_size: NA
j_call: TRBJ2-7
v_call: TRBV19

cdr3_aa: CASSQDLVRPGVGYTF
cdr3_nt: TGCGCCAGCAGCCAAGATCTAGTGCGGCCGGGGGTGGGCTACACCTTC
d_call: NA
clone_size: NA
j_call: TRBJ1-2
v_call: TRBV4-3

cdr3_aa: CAISDNTQRLENTDTQYF
cdr3_nt: TGTGCCATCAGTGACAACACCCAGAGACTAGAAAACACAGATACGCAGTATTTT
d_call: NA
clone_size: NA
j_call: TRBJ2-3
v_call: TRBV10-3

cdr3_aa: CASGRGREKLFF
cdr3_nt: TGTGCCAGCGGCAGGGGGCGTGAAAAACTGTTTTTT
d_call: TRBD1
clone_size: NA
j_call: TRBJ1-4
v_call: TRBV6-5

cdr3_aa: CASSPEDRGGSPLHF
cdr3_nt: TGTGCCAGCAGCCCAGAGGACAGGGGAGGTTCACCCCTCCACTTT
d_call: TRBD1
clone_size: NA
j_call: TRBJ1-6
v_call: TRBV4-2

cdr3_aa: CASSARSGGPGAGTYEQYF
cdr3_nt: TGTGCCAGCAGCGCGAGATCCGGGGGCCCCGGGGCGGGTACCTACGAGCAGTACTTC
d_call: NA
clone_size: NA
j_call: TRBJ2-7
v_call: TRBV5-4

cdr3_aa: CAWSVRFGTGTNYGYTF
cdr3_nt: TGTGCCTGGAGTGTACGATTTGGGACAGGAACTAACTATGGCTACACCTTC
d_call: TRBD1
clone_size: NA
j_call: TRBJ1-2
v_call: TRBV30

cdr3_aa: CASSLDPGGELFF
cdr3_nt: TGTGCCAGCAGTTTGGACCCAGGGGGGGAGCTGTTTTTT
d_call: NA
clone_size: NA
j_call: TRBJ2-2
v_call: TRBV12-3/TRBV12-4

cdr3_aa: CASSQDGGAQGYTF
cdr3_nt: TGTGCCAGCAGCCAAGATGGCGGGGCTCAAGGCTACACCTTC
d_call: NA
clone_size: NA
j_call: TRBJ1-2
v_call: TRBV3-1/TRBV3-2

cdr3_aa: CASSRSLAGSYNEQFF
cdr3_nt: TGTGCCAGCAGCCGATCTCTAGCGGGCTCCTACAATGAGCAGTTCTTC
d_call: TRBD2
clone_size: NA
j_call: TRBJ2-1
v_call: TRBV11-2

cdr3_aa: CASSFYPLSYEQYF
cdr3_nt: TGTGCCAGCAGTTTCTACCCCTTAAGCTACGAGCAGTACTTC
d_call: NA
clone_size: NA
j_call: TRBJ2-7
v_call: TRBV27

cdr3_aa: CASSQVMGDLQYF
cdr3_nt: TGCGCCAGCAGCCAAGTCATGGGGGACTTACAGTATTTT
d_call: NA
clone_size: once
j_call: TRBJ2-3
v_call: TRBV4-1

cdr3_aa: CASSPNRGTGGDQPQHF
cdr3_nt: TGTGCCAGCAGCCCGAACCGGGGGACAGGGGGAGATCAGCCCCAGCATTTT
d_call: NA
clone_size: few
j_call: TRBJ1-5
v_call: TRBV21-1

cdr3_aa: CATRAQGHGETQYF
cdr3_nt: TGTGCCACCAGGGCACAGGGTCATGGAGAGACCCAGTACTTC
d_call: NA
clone_size: NA
j_call: TRBJ2-5
v_call: TRBV24-1

cdr3_aa: CASSDRGNIQYF
cdr3_nt: TGTGCCAGCAGTGACAGAGGAAACATTCAGTACTTC
d_call: NA
clone_size: NA
j_call: TRBJ2-4
v_call: TRBV2

cdr3_aa: CASSPPGGSTSTDTQYF
cdr3_nt: TGTGCCAGCTCACCACCGGGGGGTTCCACTAGCACAGATACGCAGTATTTT
d_call: NA
clone_size: once
j_call: TRBJ2-3
v_call: TRBV18

cdr3_aa: CASRKTGVTEAFF
cdr3_nt: TGTGCCAGTAGAAAGACAGGGGTGACTGAAGCTTTCTTT
d_call: TRBD1
clone_size: NA
j_call: TRBJ1-1
v_call: TRBV19

cdr3_aa: CASSYMTGTAEAFF
cdr3_nt: TGTGCCAGCAGTTACATGACAGGGACGGCTGAAGCTTTCTTT
d_call: TRBD1
clone_size: once
j_call: TRBJ1-1
v_call: TRBV27

cdr3_aa: CASSYTSGPYEQYF
cdr3_nt: TGTGCCAGCAGTTACACTAGCGGACCCTACGAGCAGTACTTC
d_call: TRBD2
clone_size: NA
j_call: TRBJ2-7
v_call: TRBV11-2

cdr3_aa: CASTLFGAGNQPQHF
cdr3_nt: TGTGCCAGCACCCTGTTTGGGGCTGGCAATCAGCCCCAGCATTTT
d_call: NA
clone_size: NA
j_call: TRBJ1-5
v_call: TRBV6-6

cdr3_aa: CASSLPRADSGNTIYF
cdr3_nt: TGTGCCAGCAGCTTGCCCCGGGCCGACTCTGGAAACACCATATATTTT
d_call: NA
clone_size: NA
j_call: TRBJ1-3
v_call: TRBV5-6

cdr3_aa: CASSVGQASSGYTF
cdr3_nt: TGTGCCAGCAGCGTAGGACAGGCCTCTAGCGGCTACACCTTC
d_call: TRBD1
clone_size: NA
j_call: TRBJ1-2
v_call: TRBV2

cdr3_aa: CASRPSGGRETQYF
cdr3_nt: TGTGCCAGCAGGCCCAGCGGGGGCCGAGAGACCCAGTACTTC
d_call: TRBD2
clone_size: NA
j_call: TRBJ2-5
v_call: TRBV3-1/TRBV3-2

cdr3_aa: CASSLVQGRTEAFF
cdr3_nt: TGTGCCAGCAGTTTAGTCCAGGGTAGAACTGAAGCTTTCTTT
d_call: NA
clone_size: NA
j_call: TRBJ1-1
v_call: TRBV27

cdr3_aa: CATRGGNTIYF
cdr3_nt: TGTGCCACCCGTGGAGGAAACACCATATATTTT
d_call: NA
clone_size: NA
j_call: TRBJ1-3
v_call: TRBV6-6

cdr3_aa: CASSPSTGGGSYNEQFF
cdr3_nt: TGTGCCAGCTCACCATCGACAGGAGGGGGCTCCTACAATGAGCAGTTCTTC
d_call: NA
clone_size: NA
j_call: TRBJ2-1
v_call: TRBV18

cdr3_aa: CASSVEFDNSPLHF
cdr3_nt: TGTGCCAGCAGTGTGGAGTTTGATAATTCACCCCTCCACTTT
d_call: NA
clone_size: NA
j_call: TRBJ1-6
v_call: TRBV6-4

cdr3_aa: CASSPPNTGELFF
cdr3_nt: TGTGCCAGCTCACCGCCGAACACCGGGGAGCTGTTTTTT
d_call: NA
clone_size: NA
j_call: TRBJ2-2
v_call: TRBV18

cdr3_aa: CASSPSPWSSYNSPLHF
cdr3_nt: TGCGCCAGCAGCCCATCCCCCTGGAGCTCCTATAATTCACCCCTCCACTTT
d_call: NA
clone_size: NA
j_call: TRBJ1-6
v_call: TRBV5-1

cdr3_aa: CASSTRTGGRAEAFF
cdr3_nt: TGTGCCAGCAGTACGCGGACAGGGGGAAGGGCTGAAGCTTTCTTT
d_call: TRBD1
clone_size: NA
j_call: TRBJ1-1
v_call: TRBV2

cdr3_aa: CAWSVGGDQPQHF
cdr3_nt: TGTGCCTGGAGTGTAGGGGGAGATCAGCCCCAGCATTTT
d_call: NA
clone_size: NA
j_call: TRBJ1-5
v_call: TRBV30

cdr3_aa: CASSPRTGVTGELFF
cdr3_nt: TGTGCCAGCAGCCCCCGGACAGGGGTTACCGGGGAGCTGTTTTTT
d_call: TRBD1
clone_size: NA
j_call: TRBJ2-2
v_call: TRBV11-3